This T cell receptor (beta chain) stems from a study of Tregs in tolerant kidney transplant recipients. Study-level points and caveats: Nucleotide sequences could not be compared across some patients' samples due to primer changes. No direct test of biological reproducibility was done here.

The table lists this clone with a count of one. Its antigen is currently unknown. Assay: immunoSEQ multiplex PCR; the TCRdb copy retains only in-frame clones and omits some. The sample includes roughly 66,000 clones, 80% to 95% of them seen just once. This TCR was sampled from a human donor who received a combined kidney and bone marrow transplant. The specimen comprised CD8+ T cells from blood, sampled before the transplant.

DNA of the CDR3: TGCGCCAGCAGCCAAGATGCGAGGTCCTACGAGCAGTACTTC. This codes for CASSQDARSYEQYF. The gene calls are TRBV4-1 and TRBJ2-7; D remains ambiguous. This CDR3 contains 14 residues. The V gene lost 0 bases and the J gene lost 1 base, with 7 bases spanning the gap. CDR1 and CDR2 from the germline V gene are MGHRA and YSYEKL.